This TCR beta chain was found in a study of T cell responses to AZD1222 COVID-19 vaccine. Clones were read by immunoSEQ multiplex PCR, and TCRdb kept only the in-frame ones, dropping some. Here the sample spans about 140,000 clones, more than 85% being singletons. Germline CDR1 is SGHNT and CDR2 is YYREEE (reference sequence). The CDR3 covers 12 residues. Trimming took 3 bases from V and 4 from J, leaving 7 bases between them. Remarks on this clone: The target antigen is unknown.

Points from the study as a whole: Sampling captured repertoires only after the peak T cell response. The donors showed a predominance of white British ancestry and of females, with possible underestimation of clonal diversity.

The input for sequencing was peripheral blood, taken on day 0 of MenACWY control vaccination. The J gene is TRBJ1-2, the V gene TRBV5-4; D is ambiguous. The clonotype originates from an adult in good health. This CDR3 is CASSYGTYGYTF. The CDR3 nucleotides are TGTGCCAGCAGCTACGGCACCTATGGCTACACCTTC.